These 27 T cell receptor beta chains were all obtained from the same sample, sequenced in a study of blood T cell repertoires in COVID-19. Generated by immunoSEQ multiplex PCR, the TCRdb table keeps only in-frame clones and is missing some. Of about 200,000 clones listed, approximately 84% were seen once; the top ten hold over 6%. The sequenced material came from peripheral blood. The receptors were sampled from a woman older than 75 with COVID-19, enrolled during active disease.

This clone was counted once. The rearrangement uses TRBV6-5 and TRBJ2-3, with D tentatively TRBD2 (5 bases). This CDR3 is built from 13 residues. Germline V gene sequence: CDR1 MNHEY, CDR2 SVGAGI. Trimming cost V 6 bases and J 2 bases, with 9 bases left between them. CDR3 region: CASSGVPTDTQYF. As DNA, the CDR3 is TGTGCCAGCAGCGGGGTCCCCACAGATACGCAGTATTTT.

This clone was found many times. This rearrangement joins TRBV5-1 to TRBJ1-3; D might be TRBD1 (5 bases). Germline V gene lookup returns CDR1 SGHRS and CDR2 YFSETQ. V lost 2 bases and J 6 bases, leaving 12 bases between the germline ends. The CDR3 spans 14 residues. CDR3 in amino acids: CASSLGPGVNTIYF. The CDR3 DNA follows: TGCGCCAGCAGCTTAGGCCCGGGGGTAAACACCATATATTTT. The full variable domain, with the rest looked up from reference TRBV5-1 and TRBJ1-3, is KAGVTQTPRYLIKTRGQQVTLSCSPISGHRSVSWYQQTPGQGLQFLFEYFSETQRNKGNFPGRFSGRQFSNSRSEMNVSTLELGDSALYLCASSLGPGVNTIYFGEGSWLTVV.

The chain links TRBV2 to TRBJ1-1; a weak D match, TRBD1 (5 bases). The CDR3 runs to 15 residues. Germline V gene sequence: CDR1 SNHLY, CDR2 FYNNEI. V lost 5 bases and J lost 4, with 17 bases in between. CDR3 sequence: CASSKMRDSRTEAFF. CDR3 nucleotides: TGTGCCAGCAGTAAAATGAGGGACTCACGCACTGAAGCTTTCTTT. The complete variable domain, with remaining parts taken from reference TRBV2 and TRBJ1-1, reads EPEVTQTPSHQVTQMGQEVILRCVPISNHLYFYWYRQILGQKVEFLVSFYNNEISEKSEIFDDQFSVERPDGSNFTLKIRSTKLEDSAMYFCASSKMRDSRTEAFFGQGTRLTVV.

The chain couples TRBV2 to TRBJ1-1; a possible D gene is TRBD1 (6 bases). Germline-derived CDR1 and CDR2 are SNHLY and FYNNEI. The CDR3 runs to 13 residues. Trimming took off 11 bases at V and 1 base at J, with 14 bases between the two ends. The CDR3 nucleotides are TGTGCCGGACACAGGGAATCGAACACTGAAGCTTTCTTT. As protein: CAGHRESNTEAFF.

The V and J genes are TRBV5-1 and TRBJ2-1; 13 bases fit TRBD2. J was trimmed by 4 bases and V by 4 bases; bases with no gene match: 2. CDR3 length: 15 residues. Germline V CDR1 and CDR2: SGHRS, YFSETQ. The DNA for the CDR3 is TGCGCCAGCAGCGAGGGACTAGCGGGGTACAATGAGCAGTTCTTC. Protein: CASSEGLAGYNEQFF.

The V call is TRBV7-2, the J call TRBJ1-1, with D unresolved. CDR3 length: 13 residues. In germline, CDR1 is SGHTA, CDR2 FQGNSA. V lost 3 bases to trimming and J lost 7 bases, with 12 bases between them. The CDR3, as DNA: TGTGCCAGCAGCTTCGCAGAGGGAAATGAAGCTTTCTTT. Amino acid sequence: CASSFAEGNEAFF.

V is TRBV5-1 and J is TRBJ1-6, with TRBD1 identical over 7 bases. The CDR3 covers 17 residues. Germline V gene lookup returns CDR1 SGHRS and CDR2 YFSETQ. Trimming took 0 bases from V and 0 from J; bases not matched to a gene: 3. The CDR3 is CASSLGGGGSYNSPLHF. CDR3 in DNA: TGCGCCAGCAGCTTGGGAGGGGGCGGCTCCTATAATTCACCCCTCCACTTT.

This chain links TRBV6-6 with TRBJ1-3; TRBD1 matches at 8 bases. From germline, CDR1 is MNHNY and CDR2 SVGAGI (reference sequence). After removal of 5 bases from V and 0 bases from J, the junction contained 9 bases not matched to a gene. This CDR3 has 17 residues. The chain's CDR3 is CASSRQTGDFSGNTIYF. The DNA of the CDR3 is TGTGCCAGCAGTCGGCAGACAGGGGATTTCTCTGGAAACACCATATATTTT.

The chain links TRBV21-1 to TRBJ1-2; the table's D call, TRBD1, has no DNA check behind it. TRBV21-1 is termed a pseudogene. CDR3 length: 15 amino acids. In DNA, the CDR3 is TGTGCCAGCAGCTCCGGGGGGACAGGGGCCTATGGCTACACCTTC. Protein sequence: CASSSGGTGAYGYTF.

The J gene is TRBJ2-1, the V gene TRBV5-4; 7 nucleotides line up with TRBD2. With V trimmed by 3 bases and J by 8 bases, 2 bases remained unmatched. Per the germline V gene, CDR1 is SGHNT and CDR2 is YYREEE (reference sequence). This CDR3 spans 12 amino acids. CDR3: CASSSGGYEQFF. The CDR3 coding sequence is TGTGCCAGCAGCTCCGGGGGGTATGAGCAGTTCTTC.

The rearrangement uses TRBV6-5 and TRBJ1-2; D might be TRBD1 (6 bases). CDR1 is MNHEY and CDR2 is SVGAGI in the germline V gene. This CDR3 is built from 14 residues. V lost 6 bases and J 2 bases, leaving 13 bases between the germline ends. The CDR3 loop is CASRNRGGNYGYTF. The CDR3 nucleotides read TGTGCCAGCAGGAATAGGGGGGGGAACTATGGCTACACCTTC.

CDR3 nucleotide sequence: TGTGCCAGCAGCCTCGGACTAGCGGCGACCCTAGAGACCCAGTACTTC. This encodes CASSLGLAATLETQYF. The V gene is TRBV5-5, the J gene TRBJ2-5; TRBD2 aligns across 10 bases. Germline CDR1 and CDR2: SGHKS and YYEKEE (reference sequence). This CDR3 is 16 amino acids long. With V trimmed by 4 bases and J by 4 bases, 10 bases remained unmatched.

The chain combines TRBV9 with TRBJ2-1, with 8 bases identical to TRBD1. The V and J ends lost 4 bases and 2 bases, in that order; junction bases with no gene match: 5. Germline lookup yields CDR1 SGDLS and CDR2 YYNGEE. The CDR3 is made up of 15 amino acids. This CDR3 reads CASSLGQGPYNEQFF. Here the CDR3 DNA reads TGTGCCAGCAGCCTTGGACAGGGTCCCTACAATGAGCAGTTCTTC.

The gene calls are TRBV2 and TRBJ2-5, with a possible D match to TRBD2 (5 bases). Per the germline V gene, CDR1 is SNHLY and CDR2 is FYNNEI. The CDR3 has 14 residues. V shed 2 bases and J shed 5 bases, with 12 bases lying between them. CDR3 DNA: TGTGCCAGCAGTGAAACCCTAGCACGGGAGACCCAGTACTTC. It encodes CASSETLARETQYF.

V is TRBV5-6 and J is TRBJ1-2; weak D call: TRBD1 (6 bases). The CDR3 length is 15 residues. Per germline, CDR1 SGHDT and CDR2 YYEEEE. V was clipped by 4 bases and J by 3 bases, with 16 bases between them. CDR3 protein: CASSLTQGLYYGYTF. In DNA form, the CDR3 reads TGTGCCAGCAGCCTGACACAGGGACTATACTATGGCTACACCTTC.

The rearrangement links TRBV10-2 to TRBJ2-2; 10 nucleotides line up with TRBD2. The trim removed 6 bases at V and 4 bases at J, leaving 8 bases unmatched. Germline V gene data show CDR1 as WSHSY and CDR2 as SAAADI. The CDR3 has 16 residues. CDR3 in DNA: TGCGCCAGCAGCAAACCTAGCGGGAGTGGCACCGGGGAGCTGTTTTTT. It specifies CASSKPSGSGTGELFF.

This clone was recorded a few times. This chain connects TRBV6-1 to TRBJ1-2; 7 nucleotides line up with TRBD1. The CDR3 spans 15 residues. Trimming took 0 bases from V and 4 from J; bases not matched to a gene: 5. Looked up from germline, CDR1 is MNHNS and CDR2 is SASEGT. The CDR3 reads CASSEAAGTVYGYTF. The CDR3 DNA sequence: TGTGCCAGCAGTGAAGCCGCCGGGACAGTCTATGGCTACACCTTC.

The CDR3 is CASSINGGTNTGELFF. The CDR3 DNA reads as TGTGCCAGTAGTATAAATGGCGGAACGAACACCGGGGAGCTGTTTTTT. The chain joins TRBV19 to TRBJ2-2; D remains ambiguous. CDR1 is LNHDA, CDR2 SQIVND, per germline (reference sequence). V was pared by 2 bases and J by 0 bases, with 10 bases between. The CDR3 is 16 amino acids.

V usage is TRBV6-5 and J usage is TRBJ1-2, with 11 bases aligning to TRBD1. The J segment lost 7 bases and the V segment lost 7 bases, leaving 11 bases of the junction unmatched. There are 15 residues in the CDR3. Germline assignment: CDR1 MNHEY and CDR2 SVGAGI. The CDR3 DNA reads as TGTGCCAGCACCGAGACGGGACAGGGGGGTTTTGGCTACACCTTC. Translating it yields CASTETGQGGFGYTF.

V and J are TRBV19 and TRBJ2-5; maybe TRBD2 (5 bases). Germline V gene lookup returns CDR1 LNHDA and CDR2 SQIVND (reference sequence). The V gene lost 2 bases and the J gene lost 7 bases, with 17 bases spanning the gap. The CDR3 covers 15 residues. The CDR3 sequence: CASSIRRQALGTQYF. The CDR3 DNA sequence: TGTGCCAGTAGTATAAGGAGGCAGGCGTTGGGGACCCAGTACTTC.

CDR3 residues: CASSPPTGMSSYEQYF. CDR3 nucleotides: TGTGCCAGCAGCCCTCCGACAGGCATGAGCTCCTACGAGCAGTACTTC. This chain joins TRBV7-2 and TRBJ2-7, with D perhaps TRBD1 (6 bases). Germline CDR1 is SGHTA and CDR2 is FQGNSA. This CDR3 has 16 residues. The V gene lost 5 bases and the J gene lost 0 bases, with 17 bases spanning the gap.

V gene TRBV21-1 combines with J gene TRBJ2-2; the tabulated D call, TRBD2, remains unverified against the DNA. TRBV21-1 is classified as a pseudogene. The CDR3 loop spans 14 amino acids. This CDR3 reads CASIAGVGAGELFF. The CDR3 region has the DNA TGTGCCAGCATAGCGGGAGTCGGTGCCGGGGAGCTGTTTTTT.

The V call is TRBV4-1, the J call TRBJ2-7; 12 bases align to TRBD2. Per the germline V gene, CDR1 is MGHRA and CDR2 is YSYEKL. V was pared by 4 bases and J by 5 bases, with 6 bases of the junction left unmatched. The CDR3 extends over 15 amino acids. The CDR3 DNA follows: TGCGCCAGCAGCCTCCTAGCGGGAGGGCCGAACGAGCAGTACTTC. Translating gives CASSLLAGGPNEQYF.

J is TRBJ2-5 and V is TRBV5-1; the D gene is possibly TRBD2 (5 bases). This CDR3 comprises 13 residues. Trimming took off 0 bases at V and 5 bases at J, with 8 bases between the two ends. CDR1 is SGHRS, CDR2 YFSETQ, per germline. Here the CDR3 DNA reads TGCGCCAGCAGCTTGGGGCCGGGGGAGACCCAGTACTTC. Its protein is CASSLGPGETQYF. The complete variable domain, with remaining parts taken from reference TRBV5-1 and TRBJ2-5, reads KAGVTQTPRYLIKTRGQQVTLSCSPISGHRSVSWYQQTPGQGLQFLFEYFSETQRNKGNFPGRFSGRQFSNSRSEMNVSTLELGDSALYLCASSLGPGETQYFGPGTRLLVL.

The J gene is TRBJ2-3, the V gene TRBV7-9; D may be TRBD2 (6 bases). Germline V gene data show CDR1 as SEHNR and CDR2 as FQNEAQ (reference sequence). This CDR3 is 15 amino acids long. V lost 10 bases and J lost 0, with 17 bases in between. This chain's CDR3 is CATPGGARSTDTQYF. CDR3 bases: TGTGCCACCCCCGGGGGAGCGAGGAGCACAGATACGCAGTATTTT.

This chain joins TRBV13 and TRBJ2-1; D might be TRBD2 (6 bases). Trimming removed 5 bases at V and 7 bases at J, with 21 bases between. The CDR3 has 16 amino acids. CDR1 is PRHDT and CDR2 is FYEKMQ in the germline V gene (reference sequence). CDR3 loop: CASSTGQGTLGNEQFF. Here the CDR3 DNA reads TGTGCCAGCAGCACCGGCCAAGGGACTCTAGGGAATGAGCAGTTCTTC.

The V call is TRBV3-1 (or the pseudogene TRBV3-2), the J call TRBJ2-1, with a weak D call TRBD2 (5 bases). The germline V gene has CDR1 LGHDT and CDR2 YNNKEL (reference sequence). V was clipped by 1 base and J by 5 bases, with 12 bases between them. This CDR3 has 15 amino acids. The CDR3 DNA sequence: TGTGCCAGCAGCCAAGCACCCTGGCGGGACAATGAGCAGTTCTTC. It codes for CASSQAPWRDNEQFF.